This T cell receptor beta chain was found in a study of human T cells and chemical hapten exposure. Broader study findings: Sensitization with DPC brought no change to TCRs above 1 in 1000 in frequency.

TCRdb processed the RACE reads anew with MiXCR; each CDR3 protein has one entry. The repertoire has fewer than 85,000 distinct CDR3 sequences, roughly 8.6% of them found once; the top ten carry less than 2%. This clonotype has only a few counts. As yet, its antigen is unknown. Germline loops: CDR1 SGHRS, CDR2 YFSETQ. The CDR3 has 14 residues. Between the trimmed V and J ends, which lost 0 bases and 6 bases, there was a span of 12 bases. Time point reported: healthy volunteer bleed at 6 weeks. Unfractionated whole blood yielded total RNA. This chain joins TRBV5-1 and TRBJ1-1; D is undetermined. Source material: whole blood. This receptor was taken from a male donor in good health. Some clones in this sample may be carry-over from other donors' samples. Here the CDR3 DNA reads TGCGCCAGCAGCTTGGCCCTCGGGGTCTCTGAAGCTTTCTTT. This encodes CASSLALGVSEAFF.